There are many counts of the clone carrying this TCR beta chain. The antigen is not known. Amplification targeted TCR beta CDR3 regions from RNA transcripts. A first-round RT-PCR of the TCR CDR3 used the HTBI primer set. One entry per CDR3 protein results from TCRdb running MiXCR on the multiplex PCR reads. The sample has under 300,000 distinct CDR3 sequences, around 25% seen once. The germline V gene has CDR1 SQVTM and CDR2 ANQGSEA. The CDR3 runs 14 residues. The J segment lost 7 bases and the V segment lost 5 bases, leaving 13 bases of the junction unmatched. The data stem from a study of T cells in Graves' hyperthyroidism and ophthalmopathy. Study-level points and caveats: Most clonotypes expanded in thyroid above 0.001 were likewise present in blood.

This TCR came from a middle-aged man with Graves' hyperthyroidism that later progressed to Graves' ophthalmopathy. The sample was blood. The chain employs TRBV29-1 and TRBJ2-7; 8 positions agree with TRBD2. Here the CDR3 DNA reads TGCAGCGTTCGGATGGGCCCCGGGGGGGGAGAGCAGTACTTC. The encoded protein is CSVRMGPGGGEQYF.